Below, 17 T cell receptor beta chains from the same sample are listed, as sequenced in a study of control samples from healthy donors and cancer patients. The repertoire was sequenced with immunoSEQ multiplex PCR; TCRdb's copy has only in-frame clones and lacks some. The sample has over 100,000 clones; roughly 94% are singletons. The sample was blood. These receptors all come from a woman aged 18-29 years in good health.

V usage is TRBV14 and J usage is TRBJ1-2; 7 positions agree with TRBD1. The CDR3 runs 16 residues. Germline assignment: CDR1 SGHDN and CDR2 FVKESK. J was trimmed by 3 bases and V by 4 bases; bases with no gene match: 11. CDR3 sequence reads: CASSLITRGGDYGYTF. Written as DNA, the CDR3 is TGTGCCAGCAGCCTAATTACCAGGGGGGGTGACTATGGCTACACCTTC.

CDR3 nucleotides: TGCGCCAGCAGCCAAGATCACGGGGGTCCCATCGAGCAGTACTTC. Translation gives CASSQDHGGPIEQYF. This chain joins TRBV4-1 and TRBJ2-7, with a weak D call TRBD2 (6 bases). This CDR3 contains 15 residues. Between the trimmed V and J ends, which lost 0 bases and 6 bases, there was a span of 15 bases. Looked up from germline, CDR1 is MGHRA and CDR2 is YSYEKL.

CDR3 sequence reads: CASGLVGRAARKTQYF. Here the CDR3 DNA reads TGTGCTAGTGGTTTAGTCGGGAGGGCGGCCAGGAAGACCCAGTACTTC. The chain joins TRBV12-5 to TRBJ2-5, with TRBD2 identical over 8 bases. The CDR3 loop spans 16 amino acids. CDR1 LGHNT and CDR2 FRNRAP come from the germline V gene. V was clipped by 3 bases and J by 6 bases; unmatched bases: 12.

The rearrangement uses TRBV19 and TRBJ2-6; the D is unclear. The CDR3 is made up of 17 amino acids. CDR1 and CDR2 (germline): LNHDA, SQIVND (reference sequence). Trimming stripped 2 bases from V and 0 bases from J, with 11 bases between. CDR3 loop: CASSISGWVSGANVLTF. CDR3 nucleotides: TGTGCCAGTAGTATAAGTGGTTGGGTCTCTGGGGCCAACGTCCTGACTTTC.

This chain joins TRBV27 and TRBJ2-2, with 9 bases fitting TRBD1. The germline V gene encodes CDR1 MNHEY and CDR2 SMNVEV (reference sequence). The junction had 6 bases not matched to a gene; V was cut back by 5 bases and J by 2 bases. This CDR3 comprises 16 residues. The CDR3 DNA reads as TGTGCCAGCAGTCTCGGACAGGGGACAAACACCGGGGAGCTGTTTTTT. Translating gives CASSLGQGTNTGELFF.

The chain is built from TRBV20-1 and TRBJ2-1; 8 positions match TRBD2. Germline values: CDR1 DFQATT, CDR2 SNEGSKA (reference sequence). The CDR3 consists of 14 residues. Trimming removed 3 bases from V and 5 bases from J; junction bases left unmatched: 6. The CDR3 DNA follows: TGCAGTGCTAGTGGAACTAGCGGTCACAATGAGCAGTTCTTC. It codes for CSASGTSGHNEQFF.

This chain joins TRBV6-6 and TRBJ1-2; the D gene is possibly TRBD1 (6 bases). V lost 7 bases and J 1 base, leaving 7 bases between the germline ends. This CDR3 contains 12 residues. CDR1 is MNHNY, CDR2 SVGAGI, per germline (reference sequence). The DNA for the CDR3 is TGTGCCAGCACAGGGGTTAACTATGGCTACACCTTC. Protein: CASTGVNYGYTF.

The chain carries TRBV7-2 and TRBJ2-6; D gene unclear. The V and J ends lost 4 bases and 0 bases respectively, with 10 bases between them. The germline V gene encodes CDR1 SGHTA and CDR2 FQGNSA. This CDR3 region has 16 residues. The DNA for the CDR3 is TGTGCCAGCAGCTGGAAAGGACGCTCTGGGGCCAACGTCCTGACTTTC. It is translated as CASSWKGRSGANVLTF.

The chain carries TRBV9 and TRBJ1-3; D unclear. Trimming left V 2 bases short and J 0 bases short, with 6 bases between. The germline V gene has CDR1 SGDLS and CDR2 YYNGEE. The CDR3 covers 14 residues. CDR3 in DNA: TGTGCCAGCAGCGTGGACGTCTCTGGAAACACCATATATTTT. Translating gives CASSVDVSGNTIYF.

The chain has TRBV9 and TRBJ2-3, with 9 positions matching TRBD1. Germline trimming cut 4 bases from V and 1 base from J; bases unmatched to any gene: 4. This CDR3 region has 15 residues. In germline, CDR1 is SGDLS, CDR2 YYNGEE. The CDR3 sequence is CASSWTGDRTDTQYF. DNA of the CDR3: TGTGCCAGCAGCTGGACAGGGGACCGCACAGATACGCAGTATTTT.

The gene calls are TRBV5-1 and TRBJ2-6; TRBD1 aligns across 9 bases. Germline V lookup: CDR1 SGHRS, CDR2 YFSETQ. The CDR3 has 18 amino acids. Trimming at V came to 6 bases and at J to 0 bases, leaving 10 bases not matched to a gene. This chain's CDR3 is CASTRRTGEGSGANVLTF. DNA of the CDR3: TGCGCCAGCACCCGGAGGACAGGGGAAGGCTCTGGGGCCAACGTCCTGACTTTC.

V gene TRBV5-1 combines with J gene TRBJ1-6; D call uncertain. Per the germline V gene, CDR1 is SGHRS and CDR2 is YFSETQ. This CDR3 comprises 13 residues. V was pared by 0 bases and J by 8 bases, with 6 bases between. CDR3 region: CASSLVQHSPLHF. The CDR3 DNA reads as TGCGCCAGCAGCTTGGTTCAGCATTCACCCCTCCACTTT.

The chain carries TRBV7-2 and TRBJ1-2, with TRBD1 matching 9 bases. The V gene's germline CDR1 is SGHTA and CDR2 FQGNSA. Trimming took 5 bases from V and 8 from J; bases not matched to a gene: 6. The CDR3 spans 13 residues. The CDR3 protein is CASSITGGRGYTF. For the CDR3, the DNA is TGTGCCAGCAGCATAACAGGGGGCAGGGGCTACACCTTC.

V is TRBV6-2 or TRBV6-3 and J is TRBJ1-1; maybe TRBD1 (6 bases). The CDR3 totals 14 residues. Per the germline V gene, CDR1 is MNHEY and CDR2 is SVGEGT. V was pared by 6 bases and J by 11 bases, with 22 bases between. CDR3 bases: TGTGCCAGCAGCAGTCAGGGGCAGCTCCGGGAGGCTTTCTTT. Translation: CASSSQGQLREAFF.

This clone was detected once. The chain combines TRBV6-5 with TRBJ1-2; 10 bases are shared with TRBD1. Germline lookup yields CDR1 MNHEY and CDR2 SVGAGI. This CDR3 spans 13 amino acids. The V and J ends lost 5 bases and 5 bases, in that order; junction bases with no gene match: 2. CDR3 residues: CASSRTGGYGYTF. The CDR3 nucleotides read TGTGCCAGCAGTCGGACAGGGGGATATGGCTACACCTTC.

CDR3 DNA sequence: TGTGCCAGCAGCTTGGCAGGGAAGGTATCCGAGCAGTACTTC. This translates into CASSLAGKVSEQYF. This chain links TRBV5-6 with TRBJ2-7, with D perhaps TRBD1 (5 bases). The CDR3 contains 14 residues. V lost 0 bases to trimming and J lost 6 bases, with 13 bases between them. CDR1 and CDR2 from the germline V gene are SGHDT and YYEEEE.

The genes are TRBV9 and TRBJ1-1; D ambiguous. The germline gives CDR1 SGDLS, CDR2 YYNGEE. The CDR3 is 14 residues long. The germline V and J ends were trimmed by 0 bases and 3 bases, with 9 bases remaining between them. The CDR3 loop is CASSVDGGDTEAFF. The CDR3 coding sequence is TGTGCCAGCAGCGTAGACGGTGGAGACACTGAAGCTTTCTTT.